The clone carrying this T cell receptor (beta chain) has at least ten counts. Arm-PCR of CDR3 regions and iRepertoire HTBI primers were the basis on which TCR beta libraries were built. Each CDR3 protein is one row after TCRdb ran MiXCR on the multiplex PCR reads. The sample has about 310,000 distinct CDR3 sequences; 20% to 25% are singletons. The sample is drawn from a study of regulatory T cells in long-lasting Graves disease. Described time point: persistent/refractory GD, antithyroid drugs over 5 years with positive TRAb. The TCR library was prepared using RNA isolated from PBMCs. The CDR3 has 18 amino acids. V was shortened by 7 bases and J by 0 bases, with 19 bases between the two germline ends. Germline assignment: CDR1 SNHLY and CDR2 FYNNEI.

The input for sequencing was peripheral blood mononuclear cells (PBMCs), taken when the disease was refractory, from a patient treated with antithyroid drugs. This chain connects TRBV2 to TRBJ1-6, with D perhaps TRBD1 (5 bases). This sequence was found in a female donor with Graves disease. CDR3 nucleotides: TGTGCCAGCAAAGTTTTTCACGACAGTTTCTCCTATAATTCACCCCTCCACTTT. Translating gives CASKVFHDSFSYNSPLHF.